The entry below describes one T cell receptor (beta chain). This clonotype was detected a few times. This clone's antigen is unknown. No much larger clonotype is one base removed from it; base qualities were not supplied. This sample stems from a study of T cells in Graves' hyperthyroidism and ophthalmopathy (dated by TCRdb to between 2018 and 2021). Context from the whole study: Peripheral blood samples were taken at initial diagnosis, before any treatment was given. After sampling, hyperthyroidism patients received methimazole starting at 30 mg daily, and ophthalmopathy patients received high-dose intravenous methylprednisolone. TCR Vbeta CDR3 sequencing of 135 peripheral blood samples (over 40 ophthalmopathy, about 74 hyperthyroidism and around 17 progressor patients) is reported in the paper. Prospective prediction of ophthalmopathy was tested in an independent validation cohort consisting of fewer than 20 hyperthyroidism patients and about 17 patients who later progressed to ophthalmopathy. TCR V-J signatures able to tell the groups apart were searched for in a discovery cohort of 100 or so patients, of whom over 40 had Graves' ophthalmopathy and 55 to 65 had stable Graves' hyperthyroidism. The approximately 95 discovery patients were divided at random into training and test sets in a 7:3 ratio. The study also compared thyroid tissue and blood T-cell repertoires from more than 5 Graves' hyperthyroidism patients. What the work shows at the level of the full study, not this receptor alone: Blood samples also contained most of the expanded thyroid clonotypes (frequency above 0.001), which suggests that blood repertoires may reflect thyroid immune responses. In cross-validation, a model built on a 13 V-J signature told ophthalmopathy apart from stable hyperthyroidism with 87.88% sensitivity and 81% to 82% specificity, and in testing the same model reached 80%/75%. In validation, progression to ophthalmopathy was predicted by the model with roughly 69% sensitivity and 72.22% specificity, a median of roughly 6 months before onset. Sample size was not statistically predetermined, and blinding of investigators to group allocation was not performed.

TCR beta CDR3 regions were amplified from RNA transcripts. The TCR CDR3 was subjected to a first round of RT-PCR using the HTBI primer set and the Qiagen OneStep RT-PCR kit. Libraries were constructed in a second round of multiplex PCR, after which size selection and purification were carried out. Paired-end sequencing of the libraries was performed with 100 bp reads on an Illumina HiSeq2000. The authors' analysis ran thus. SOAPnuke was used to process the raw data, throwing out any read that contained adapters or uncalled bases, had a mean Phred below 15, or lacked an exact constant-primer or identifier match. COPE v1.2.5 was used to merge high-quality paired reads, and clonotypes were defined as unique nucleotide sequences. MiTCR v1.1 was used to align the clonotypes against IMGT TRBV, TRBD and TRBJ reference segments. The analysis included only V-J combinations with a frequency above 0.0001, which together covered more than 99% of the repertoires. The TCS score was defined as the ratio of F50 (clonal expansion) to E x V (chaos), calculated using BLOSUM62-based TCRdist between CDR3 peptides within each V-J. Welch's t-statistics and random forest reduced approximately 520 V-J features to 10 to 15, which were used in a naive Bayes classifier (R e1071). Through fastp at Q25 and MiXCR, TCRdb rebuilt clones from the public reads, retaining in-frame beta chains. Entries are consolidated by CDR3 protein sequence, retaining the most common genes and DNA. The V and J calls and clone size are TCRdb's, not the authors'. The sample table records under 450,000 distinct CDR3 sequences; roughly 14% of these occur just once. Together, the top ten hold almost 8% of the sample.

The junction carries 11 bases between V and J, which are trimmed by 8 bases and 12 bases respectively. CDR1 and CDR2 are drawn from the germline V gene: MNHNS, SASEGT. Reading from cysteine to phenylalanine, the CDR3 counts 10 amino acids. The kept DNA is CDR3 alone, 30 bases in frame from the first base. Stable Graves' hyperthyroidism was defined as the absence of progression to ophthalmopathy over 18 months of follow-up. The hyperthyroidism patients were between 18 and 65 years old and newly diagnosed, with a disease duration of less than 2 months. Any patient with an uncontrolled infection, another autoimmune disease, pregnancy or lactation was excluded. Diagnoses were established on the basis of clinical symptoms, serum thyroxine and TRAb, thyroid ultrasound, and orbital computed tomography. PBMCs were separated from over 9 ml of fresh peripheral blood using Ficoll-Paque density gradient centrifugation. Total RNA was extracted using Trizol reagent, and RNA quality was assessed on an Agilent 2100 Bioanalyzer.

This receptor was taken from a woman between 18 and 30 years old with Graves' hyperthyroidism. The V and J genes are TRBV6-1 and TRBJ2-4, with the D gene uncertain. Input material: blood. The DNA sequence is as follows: TGTGCCAGCGAGGAAGATCCTCAGTACTTC. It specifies CASEEDPQYF.